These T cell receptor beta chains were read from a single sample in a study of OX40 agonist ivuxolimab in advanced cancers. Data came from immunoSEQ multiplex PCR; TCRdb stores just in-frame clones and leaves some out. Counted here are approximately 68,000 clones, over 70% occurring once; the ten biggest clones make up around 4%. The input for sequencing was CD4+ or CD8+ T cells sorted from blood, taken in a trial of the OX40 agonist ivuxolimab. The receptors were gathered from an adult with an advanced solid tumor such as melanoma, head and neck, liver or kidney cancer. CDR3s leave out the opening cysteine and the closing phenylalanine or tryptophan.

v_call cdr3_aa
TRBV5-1 ASSLGGGSSYNEQF
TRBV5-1 ASSLVSGSNEQF
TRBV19 ASTRDRGGSDTQY
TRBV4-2 ASSQGGRMNTEAF
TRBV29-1 SVGGSNQPQH
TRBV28 ASSFVAGTGGVEQF
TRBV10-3 AISGDPGRPSEAF
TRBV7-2 ASSLLSGPTYEQY
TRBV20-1 SAAPYNEQF
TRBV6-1 ASSEAPGFDSPLH
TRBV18 ASSPTTGWEEKLF
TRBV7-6 ASSLAGTSFPDTQY
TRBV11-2 ASSLSAGVTEAF
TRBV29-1 SAAGTANTEAF
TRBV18 ASSHPDRANTGELF
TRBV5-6 ASSLIVASGGARNEQY
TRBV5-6 ASSSAVTASKLF
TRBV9 ASSARTGTQETQY
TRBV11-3 ASSLGQGVLETQY
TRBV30 AWTLWTVFEGYT
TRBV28 ASSLSGGGNQPQH
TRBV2 ASSEGSGLDGYT
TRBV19 ASSIFSGRSEETQY
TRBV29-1 SVVGAGRGGYT
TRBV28 ASSPTGWDIQY
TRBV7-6 ASSASPVATDTQY
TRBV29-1 SVPGGAYNEQF
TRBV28 ASSRSGDISYGYT
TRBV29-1 SVELQGDSYGYT
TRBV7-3 ASSRGLAGIETQY
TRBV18 ASSPPWTGSRELF
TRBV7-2 ASSLLWDRGSYGYT
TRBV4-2 ASSQESDRGSPFGYT
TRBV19 ASSQGLVWVTEAF
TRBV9 ASSVRGGLADSDTQY